The T cell receptor (beta chain) under discussion was sequenced for a study of early T cells in non-severe SARS-CoV-2 infection. Study-wide context: Bulk RNA from unsorted whole blood was sequenced; chains were unpaired.

The TCR library protocol attached unique molecular identifiers to the individual cDNA molecules. TCRdb re-derived calls from the 5' RACE reads in MiXCR, one entry per CDR3 protein. The sample lists about 60,000 distinct CDR3 sequences, around 12% occurring once. About this clonotype itself: This may arise from a read error, as a much more abundant clone is one base away.

This CDR3 comprises 10 residues. Trimming shortened V by 6 bases and J by 2 bases, and 1 base separated the two germline ends. The germline V gene has CDR1 MDHEN and CDR2 SYDVKM. J is TRBJ2-5 and V is TRBV28; D unresolved. The specimen was whole blood. The sequence was collected from an adult who was a healthcare worker with PCR-confirmed SARS-CoV-2 infection or an uninfected control (not recorded which). The CDR3 here is CASRQETQYF. In DNA, the CDR3 is TGTGCCAGCAGGCAAGAGACCCAGTACTTC.